One sample yielded the 18 T cell receptor beta chains listed below, sequenced in a study of CD8+CD57+ T cells in acquired aplastic anemia. Sequencing involved patients with CD8+CD57+ cell expansion previously shown by flow cytometry. TCR beta VDJ and CDR3 profiling used genomic DNA as template. TCRdb independently ran MiXCR on the reads; one entry per CDR3 protein. The top ten hold approximately 40% of the sample, which has 270,000 or so distinct CDR3 sequences, 65% to 90% seen once. Sequencing input: sorted CD4+, CD8+, or CD8+CD57+ T cells (not recorded which) from PBMCs. These receptors all come from a human donor with aplastic anemia.

V gene TRBV7-3 combines with J gene TRBJ2-1, with a possible D match to TRBD1 (6 bases). V lost 5 bases and J lost 8, with 22 bases in between. CDR3 size: 16 residues. Germline values: CDR1 SGHTA, CDR2 FQGTGA. The CDR3 DNA follows: TGTGCCAGCAGCACCCAAAAGACAGGACGGAGCGATGAGCAGTTCTTC. Its translation: CASSTQKTGRSDEQFF.

The V call is TRBV7-9, the J call TRBJ2-7, with 7 bases lining up with TRBD1. The length of the CDR3 is 14 residues. The V gene end was trimmed by 5 bases and the J gene end by 2 bases; junction bases not matched to a gene: 6. Germline assignment: CDR1 SEHNR and CDR2 FQNEAQ (reference sequence). The DNA of the CDR3 is TGTGCCAGCAGCCCGGGACAGACCACCTACGAGCAGTACTTC. This codes for CASSPGQTTYEQYF. The full variable domain, with the rest looked up from reference TRBV7-9 and TRBJ2-7, is DTGVSQNPRHKITKRGQNVTFRCDPISEHNRLYWYRQTLGQGPEFLTYFQNEAQLEKSRLLSDRFSAERPKGSFSTLEIQRTEQGDSAMYLCASSPGQTTYEQYFGPGTRLTVT.

Concerning this clonotype itself: The CDR3 does not close with the conserved phenylalanine or tryptophan, likely indicating a read error. The limits of the CDR3 on the DNA are not certain, so only TCRdb's listed CDR3 is given. The chain recombines TRBV2 with TRBJ1-1; TRBD1 reflects the table's D call only, with no check against the DNA. The CDR3 spans 15 amino acids, including both terminal residues. Germline assignment: CDR1 SNHLY and CDR2 FYNNEI. The CDR3: CASGLGGTGTTEVFL.

With respect to this clonotype: This is likely a read error, given that the CDR3 carries no conserved phenylalanine or tryptophan at its end. The DNA is omitted, as the CDR3 cannot be located on it reliably, and the CDR3 follows TCRdb's listing. The V and J genes are TRBV2 and TRBJ1-1; the DNA was not compared with TRBD1, the D call given in the table. The CDR3 is made up of 15 amino acids, end residues included. CDR1 and CDR2 (germline): SNHLY, FYNNEI. CDR3 region: CASSDGGTDTHEFFP.

The chain uses TRBV7-9 and TRBJ2-7, with D unresolved. The CDR3 consists of 15 residues. The germline V gene encodes CDR1 SEHNR and CDR2 FQNEAQ (reference sequence). The V and J ends lost 1 base and 2 bases respectively, with 12 bases between them. The DNA of the CDR3 is TGTGCCAGCAGCTTAGGAGTGAACTTTGCCTACGAGCAGTACTTC. It is translated as CASSLGVNFAYEQYF.

About this clonotype: Given a much more abundant clone one base away, this may be a read error. The chain carries TRBV9 and TRBJ2-7, with D possibly being TRBD1 or TRBD2 (7 bases each). The CDR3 extends over 14 amino acids. The germline V gene encodes CDR1 SGDLS and CDR2 YYNGEE. CDR3 protein: CASSSGGESRNQHF. The CDR3 coding sequence is TGTGCCAGCAGCTCAGGGGGGGAAAGCCGCAATCAGCACTTC.

A note on this clonotype: This CDR3 fails to terminate in the conserved phenylalanine or tryptophan, so it likely reflects a read error. The DNA is omitted, as the CDR3 cannot be located on it reliably, and the CDR3 follows TCRdb's listing. This chain connects TRBV2 to TRBJ2-3; the table's D call of TRBD2 was not tested on the DNA. The CDR3 has 12 residues if both end residues are counted. Germline V lookup: CDR1 SNHLY, CDR2 FYNNEI. CDR3 loop: CASGVGPDALYS.

As regards this clonotype: A junction end diverges from the germline sequence, so it may reflect a read error. This chain links TRBV15 with TRBJ2-3; 7 bases match TRBD1. Germline lookup yields CDR1 LNHNV and CDR2 YYDKDF (reference sequence). This CDR3 spans 15 amino acids. CDR3 sequence: CATSRDKQGRDTQFF. The CDR3 bases are TGTGCCACCAGCAGAGATAAACAGGGGAGAGATACGCAGTTTTTT.

This clonotype has just a few counts. The gene calls are TRBV2 and TRBJ2-7; 9 bases line up with TRBD1. V was pared by 7 bases and J by 2 bases, with 6 bases of the junction left unmatched. CDR1 SNHLY and CDR2 FYNNEI come from the germline V gene. The length of the CDR3 is 14 residues. The DNA for the CDR3 is TGTGCCAGCACTAGACAGGGGGTGGCCTACGAGCAGTACTTC. Residues: CASTRQGVAYEQYF.

Of note for this clonotype: One end of the junction varies from germline; a read error may be responsible. The rearrangement uses TRBV24-1 and TRBJ2-3; D might be TRBD1 (5 bases). The CDR3 is 14 residues long. Germline values: CDR1 KGHDR, CDR2 SFDVKD. CDR3 protein: CASSTGHNRDTQYF. Written as DNA, the CDR3 is TGTGCCAGCAGTACCGGACACAATAGGGATACGCAGTATTTT.

With respect to this clonotype: Because the CDR3 is missing its conserved closing phenylalanine or tryptophan, this is likely a read error. The DNA is left out, because the CDR3 cannot be placed on it with certainty; the CDR3 is given as TCRdb lists it. The V and J genes are TRBV7-2 and TRBJ2-7. The length of the CDR3 is 13 amino acids, counting both ends. Germline V gene lookup returns CDR1 SGHTA and CDR2 FQGNSA. CDR3 loop: CASRLQGPHEQQY.

This chain links TRBV7-9 with TRBJ2-3; D is ambiguous. The J call may not be correct, given that the DNA end is closer to TRBJ1-5. This CDR3 contains 14 residues. Germline V gene sequence: CDR1 SEHNR, CDR2 FQNEAQ (reference sequence). Here the CDR3 reads CASSFAAGPTTQHF. The CDR3 coding sequence is TGTGCCAGCAGCTTCGCGGCGGGTCCCACCACGCAGCATTTT.

The chain couples TRBV7-3 to TRBJ2-7, with 9 bases matching TRBD2. The CDR3 sequence is 12 residues long. CDR1 and CDR2 (germline): SGHTA, FQGTGA. The trim removed 8 bases at V and 5 bases at J, leaving 4 bases unmatched. Here the CDR3 reads CASGGGENEQYF. The CDR3 nucleotides read TGTGCCAGCGGCGGGGGGGAGAACGAGCAGTACTTC.

The CDR3 region has the DNA TGTGCCAGCAGCCGGTTGGCCGGAAATGGCTACACCTTC. Translating gives CASSRLAGNGYTF. V and J are TRBV7-6 and TRBJ1-2; D not resolved. V lost 5 bases and J 6 bases, leaving 13 bases between the germline ends. The CDR3 loop spans 13 amino acids. CDR1 and CDR2 from the germline V gene are SGHVS and FNYEAQ.

Only one count was recorded for this clonotype. This chain connects TRBV7-8 to TRBJ2-1, with a weak D call TRBD2 (7 bases). Per the germline V gene, CDR1 is SGHVS and CDR2 is FQNEAQ. V was pared by 0 bases and J by 7 bases, with 19 bases between. This CDR3 region has 17 residues. The CDR3 DNA reads TGTGCCAGCAGCTTAGCGGGAGGGGGGGATACGGGGAATGAGCAGTTCTTC. It is translated as CASSLAGGGDTGNEQFF.

V gene TRBV7-8 combines with J gene TRBJ2-1; weak D call: TRBD2 (6 bases). V lost 2 bases and J 13 bases, leaving 24 bases between the germline ends. In germline, CDR1 is SGHVS, CDR2 FQNEAQ. This CDR3 is 16 amino acids long. The CDR3 protein is CASSLQGGAGTQYQFF. CDR3 bases: TGTGCCAGCAGCTTACAGGGAGGCGCCGGTACGCAGTATCAGTTCTTC.

This chain joins TRBV19 and TRBJ2-2; 9 bases map to TRBD1. The CDR3 is 13 residues long. The germline gives CDR1 LNHDA, CDR2 SQIVND (reference sequence). V was pared by 4 bases and J by 6 bases, with 0 bases of the junction left unmatched. The CDR3: CASSRDRAGELFF. The CDR3, as DNA: TGTGCCAGTAGTAGGGACAGGGCCGGGGAGCTGTTTTTT.

This sequence joins TRBV5-4 and TRBJ1-2, with D uncertain. The CDR3 totals 10 residues. The V gene lost 2 bases and the J gene lost 12 bases, with 8 bases spanning the gap. Per the germline V gene, CDR1 is SGHNT and CDR2 is YYREEE (reference sequence). The CDR3 spells CASSFSSDTF. In DNA form, the CDR3 reads TGTGCCAGCAGCTTTTCTAGCGACACCTTC.